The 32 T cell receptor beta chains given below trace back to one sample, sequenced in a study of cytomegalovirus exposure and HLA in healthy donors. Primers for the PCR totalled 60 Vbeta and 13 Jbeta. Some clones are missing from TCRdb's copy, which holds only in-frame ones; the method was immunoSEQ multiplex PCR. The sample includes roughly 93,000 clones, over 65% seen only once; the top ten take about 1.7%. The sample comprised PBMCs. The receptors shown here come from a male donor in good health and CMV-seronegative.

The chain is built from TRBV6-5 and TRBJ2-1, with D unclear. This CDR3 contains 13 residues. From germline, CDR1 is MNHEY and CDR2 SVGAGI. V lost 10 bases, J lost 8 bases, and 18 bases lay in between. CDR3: CAIKNLGTDEQFF. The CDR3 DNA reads TGTGCCATTAAAAACCTGGGCACGGATGAGCAGTTCTTC.

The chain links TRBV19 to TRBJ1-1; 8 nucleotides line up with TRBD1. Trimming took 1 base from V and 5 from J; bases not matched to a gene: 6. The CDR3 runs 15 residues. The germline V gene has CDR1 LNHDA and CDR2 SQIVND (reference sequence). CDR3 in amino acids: CASSIGPQGETEAFF. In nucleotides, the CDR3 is TGTGCCAGTAGTATAGGCCCACAGGGGGAGACTGAAGCTTTCTTT. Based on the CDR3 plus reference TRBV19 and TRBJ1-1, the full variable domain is DGGITQSPKYLFRKEGQNVTLSCEQNLNHDAMYWYRQDPGQGLRLIYYSQIVNDFQKGDIAEGYSVSREKKESFPLTVTSAQKNPTAFYLCASSIGPQGETEAFFGQGTRLTVV.

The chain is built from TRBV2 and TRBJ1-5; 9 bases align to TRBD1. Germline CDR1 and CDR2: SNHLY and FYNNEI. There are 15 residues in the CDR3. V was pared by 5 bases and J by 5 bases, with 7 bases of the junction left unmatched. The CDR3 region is CASSPGTGPYQPQHF. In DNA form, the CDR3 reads TGTGCCAGCAGTCCCGGGACAGGGCCCTATCAGCCCCAGCATTTT.

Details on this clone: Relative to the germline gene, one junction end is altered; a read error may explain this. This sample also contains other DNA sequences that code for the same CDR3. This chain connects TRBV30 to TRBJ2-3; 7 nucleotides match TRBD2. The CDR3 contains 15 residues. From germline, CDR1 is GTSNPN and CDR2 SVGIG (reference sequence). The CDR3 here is CAWAGGRDVTDTQYF. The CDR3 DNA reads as TGCGCCTGGGCTGGCGGGAGAGACGTCACAGATACGCAGTATTTT.

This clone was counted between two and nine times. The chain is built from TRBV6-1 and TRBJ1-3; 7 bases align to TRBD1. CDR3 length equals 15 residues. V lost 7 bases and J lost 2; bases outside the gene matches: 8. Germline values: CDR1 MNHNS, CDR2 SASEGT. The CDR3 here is CASKQGGSAGNTIYF. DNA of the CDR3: TGTGCCAGCAAGCAAGGGGGCTCCGCTGGAAACACCATATATTTT.

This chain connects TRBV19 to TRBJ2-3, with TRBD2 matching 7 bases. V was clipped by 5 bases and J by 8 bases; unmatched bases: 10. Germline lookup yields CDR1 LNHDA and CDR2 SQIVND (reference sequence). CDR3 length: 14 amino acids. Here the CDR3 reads CASSPPGPGGTQYF. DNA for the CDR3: TGTGCCAGTAGTCCTCCTGGACCGGGGGGTACGCAGTATTTT. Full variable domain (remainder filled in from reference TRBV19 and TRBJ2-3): DGGITQSPKYLFRKEGQNVTLSCEQNLNHDAMYWYRQDPGQGLRLIYYSQIVNDFQKGDIAEGYSVSREKKESFPLTVTSAQKNPTAFYLCASSPPGPGGTQYFGPGTRLTVL.

CDR3 region: CASSSRNRPYEQYF. The CDR3 DNA sequence: TGTGCCAGCAGCAGCAGGAATCGTCCCTACGAGCAGTACTTC. This chain uses TRBV13 with TRBJ2-7; D remains ambiguous. CDR1 and CDR2 from the germline V gene are PRHDT and FYEKMQ (reference sequence). This CDR3 comprises 14 residues. The ends were cut back, 5 bases at V and 2 bases at J, with 13 bases in the middle.

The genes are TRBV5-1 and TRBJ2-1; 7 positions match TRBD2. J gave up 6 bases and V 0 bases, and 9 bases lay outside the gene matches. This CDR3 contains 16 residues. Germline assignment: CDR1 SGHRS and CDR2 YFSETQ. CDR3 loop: CASSLEEQRGSNEQFF. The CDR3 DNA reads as TGCGCCAGCAGCTTGGAGGAGCAGCGGGGCAGCAATGAGCAGTTCTTC.

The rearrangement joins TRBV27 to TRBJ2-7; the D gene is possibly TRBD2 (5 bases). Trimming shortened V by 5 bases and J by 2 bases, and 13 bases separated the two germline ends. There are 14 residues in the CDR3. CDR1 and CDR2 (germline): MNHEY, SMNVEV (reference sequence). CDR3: CASSLRPGTYEQYF. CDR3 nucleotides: TGTGCCAGCAGTCTCCGACCCGGGACCTACGAGCAGTACTTC.

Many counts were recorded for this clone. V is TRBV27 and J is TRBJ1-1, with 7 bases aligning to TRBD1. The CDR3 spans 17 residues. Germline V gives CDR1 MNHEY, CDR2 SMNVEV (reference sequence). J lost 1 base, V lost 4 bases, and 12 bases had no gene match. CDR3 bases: TGTGCCAGCAGTTCCCCCCTAAAGGGACAGAAGAACACTGAAGCTTTCTTT. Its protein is CASSSPLKGQKNTEAFF.

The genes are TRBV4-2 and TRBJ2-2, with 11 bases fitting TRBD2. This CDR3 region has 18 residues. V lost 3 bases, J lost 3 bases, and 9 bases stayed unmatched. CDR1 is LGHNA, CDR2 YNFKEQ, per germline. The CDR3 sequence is CASSQRPASGRHTGELFF. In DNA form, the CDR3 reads TGTGCCAGCAGCCAGCGCCCGGCTAGCGGGAGGCACACCGGGGAGCTGTTTTTT.

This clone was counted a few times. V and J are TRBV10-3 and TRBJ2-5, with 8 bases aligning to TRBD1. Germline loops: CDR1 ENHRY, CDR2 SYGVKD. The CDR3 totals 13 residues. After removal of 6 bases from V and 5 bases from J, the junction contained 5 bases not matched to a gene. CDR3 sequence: CAIRDRVSETQYF. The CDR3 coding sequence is TGTGCCATCAGGGACAGGGTGTCGGAGACCCAGTACTTC.

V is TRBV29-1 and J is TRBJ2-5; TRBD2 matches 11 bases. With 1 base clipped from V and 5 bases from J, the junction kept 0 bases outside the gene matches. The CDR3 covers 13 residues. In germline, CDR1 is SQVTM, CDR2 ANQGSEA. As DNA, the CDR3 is TGCAGCGTTGAAGTAGCGGGAGGGGAGACCCAGTACTTC. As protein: CSVEVAGGETQYF.

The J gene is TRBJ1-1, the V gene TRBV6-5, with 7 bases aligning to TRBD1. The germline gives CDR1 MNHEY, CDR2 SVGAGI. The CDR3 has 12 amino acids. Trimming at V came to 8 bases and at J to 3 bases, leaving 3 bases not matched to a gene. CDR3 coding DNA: TGTGCCAGCGCGACAGGGTACACTGAAGCTTTCTTT. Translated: CASATGYTEAFF.

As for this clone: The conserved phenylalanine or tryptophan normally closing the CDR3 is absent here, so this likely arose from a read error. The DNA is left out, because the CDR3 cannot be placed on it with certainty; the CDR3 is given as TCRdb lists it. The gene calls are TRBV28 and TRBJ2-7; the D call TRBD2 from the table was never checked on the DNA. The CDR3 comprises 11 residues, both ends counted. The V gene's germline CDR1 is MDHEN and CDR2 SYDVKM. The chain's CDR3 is CASSFLTSGVL.

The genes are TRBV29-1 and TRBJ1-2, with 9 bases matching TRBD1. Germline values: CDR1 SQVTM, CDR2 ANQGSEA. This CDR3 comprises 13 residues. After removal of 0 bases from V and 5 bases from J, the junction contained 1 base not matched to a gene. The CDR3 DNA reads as TGCAGCGTTGAAGAGACAGGGGGATATGGCTACACCTTC. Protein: CSVEETGGYGYTF. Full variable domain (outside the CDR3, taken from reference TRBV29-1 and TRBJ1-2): SAVISQKPSRDICQRGTSLTIQCQVDSQVTMMFWYRQQPGQSLTLIATANQGSEATYESGFVIDKFPISRPNLTFSTLTVSNMSPEDSSIYLCSVEETGGYGYTFGSGTRLTVV.

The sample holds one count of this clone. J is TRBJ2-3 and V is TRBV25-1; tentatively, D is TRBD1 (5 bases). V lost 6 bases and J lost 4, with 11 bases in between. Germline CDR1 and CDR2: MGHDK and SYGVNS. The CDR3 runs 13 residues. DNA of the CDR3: TGTGCCAGCAGCCAGGGTGGCGCAGATACGCAGTATTTT. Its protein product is CASSQGGADTQYF.

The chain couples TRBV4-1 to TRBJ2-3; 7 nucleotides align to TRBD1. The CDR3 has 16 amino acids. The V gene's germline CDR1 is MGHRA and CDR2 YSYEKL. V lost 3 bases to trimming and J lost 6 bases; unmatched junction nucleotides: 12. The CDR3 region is CASSHPGDSLRDTQYF. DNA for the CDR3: TGCGCCAGCAGCCACCCTGGGGACAGTTTGCGGGATACGCAGTATTTT.

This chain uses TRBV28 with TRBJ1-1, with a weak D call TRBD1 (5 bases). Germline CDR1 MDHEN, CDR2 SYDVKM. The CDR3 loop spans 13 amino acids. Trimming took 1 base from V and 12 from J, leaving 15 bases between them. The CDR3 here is CASSLYQGTRPFF. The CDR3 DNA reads TGTGCCAGCAGTTTATACCAGGGAACCAGACCTTTCTTT.

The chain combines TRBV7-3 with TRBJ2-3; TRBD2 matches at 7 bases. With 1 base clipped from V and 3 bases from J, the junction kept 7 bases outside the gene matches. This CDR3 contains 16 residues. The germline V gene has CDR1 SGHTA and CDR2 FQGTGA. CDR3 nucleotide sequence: TGTGCCAGCAGCTTAATTGGCGGGAGAGGAACAGATACGCAGTATTTT. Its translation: CASSLIGGRGTDTQYF. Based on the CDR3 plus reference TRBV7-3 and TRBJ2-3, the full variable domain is GAGVSQTPSNKVTEKGKYVELRCDPISGHTALYWYRQSLGQGPEFLIYFQGTGAADDSGLPNDRFFAVRPEGSVSTLKIQRTERGDSAVYLCASSLIGGRGTDTQYFGPGTRLTVL.

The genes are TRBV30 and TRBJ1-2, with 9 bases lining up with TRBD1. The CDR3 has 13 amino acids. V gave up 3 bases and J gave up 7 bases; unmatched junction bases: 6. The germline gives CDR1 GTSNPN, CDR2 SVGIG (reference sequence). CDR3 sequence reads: CAWSAQGAGGYTF. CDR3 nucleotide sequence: TGTGCCTGGAGCGCACAGGGGGCGGGTGGCTACACCTTC.

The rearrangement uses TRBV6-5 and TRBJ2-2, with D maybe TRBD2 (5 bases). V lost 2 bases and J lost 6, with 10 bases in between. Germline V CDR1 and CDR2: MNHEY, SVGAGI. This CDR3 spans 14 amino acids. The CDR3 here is CASSYLRGSGELFF. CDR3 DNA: TGTGCCAGCAGTTACCTCCGGGGATCCGGGGAGCTGTTTTTT.

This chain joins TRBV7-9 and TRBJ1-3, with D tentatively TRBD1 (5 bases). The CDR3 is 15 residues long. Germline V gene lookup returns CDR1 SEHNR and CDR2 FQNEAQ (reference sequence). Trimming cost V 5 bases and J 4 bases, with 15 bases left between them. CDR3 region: CASSPKRRTGNTIYF. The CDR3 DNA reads TGTGCCAGCAGCCCGAAACGCCGGACAGGAAACACCATATATTTT.

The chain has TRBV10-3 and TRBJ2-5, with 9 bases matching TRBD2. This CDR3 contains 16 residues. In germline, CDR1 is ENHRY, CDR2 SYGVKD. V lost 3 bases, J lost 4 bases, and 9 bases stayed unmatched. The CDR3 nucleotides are TGTGCCATCAGTGAACGAGCGGGAGGCCCTGGAGAGACCCAGTACTTC. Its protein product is CAISERAGGPGETQYF.

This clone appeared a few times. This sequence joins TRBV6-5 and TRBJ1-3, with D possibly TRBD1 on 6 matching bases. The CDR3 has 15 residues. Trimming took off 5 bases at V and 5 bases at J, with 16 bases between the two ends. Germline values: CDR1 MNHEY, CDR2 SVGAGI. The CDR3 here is CASSPPGAGRNTIYF. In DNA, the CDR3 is TGTGCCAGCAGTCCCCCAGGGGCAGGGAGAAACACCATATATTTT.

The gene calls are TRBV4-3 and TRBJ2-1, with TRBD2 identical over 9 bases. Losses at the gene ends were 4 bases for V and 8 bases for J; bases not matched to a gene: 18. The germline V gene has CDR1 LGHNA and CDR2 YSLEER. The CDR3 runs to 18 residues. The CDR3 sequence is CASSPTPLAGVGFYEQFF. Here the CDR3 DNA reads TGCGCCAGCAGCCCCACACCCTTAGCGGGAGTGGGGTTCTATGAGCAGTTCTTC.

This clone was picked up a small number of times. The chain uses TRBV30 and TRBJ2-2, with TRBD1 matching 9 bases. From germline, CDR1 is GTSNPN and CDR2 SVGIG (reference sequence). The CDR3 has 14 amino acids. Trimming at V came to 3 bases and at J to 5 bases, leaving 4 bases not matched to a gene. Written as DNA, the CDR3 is TGTGCCTGGAGGCTGACAGGGGGGACCGGGGAGCTGTTTTTT. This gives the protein CAWRLTGGTGELFF.

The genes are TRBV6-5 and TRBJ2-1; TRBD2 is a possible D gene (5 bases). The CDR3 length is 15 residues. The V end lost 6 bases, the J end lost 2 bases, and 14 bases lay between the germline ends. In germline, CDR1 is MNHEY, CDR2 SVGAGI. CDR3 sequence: CASRLTSPPYNEQFF. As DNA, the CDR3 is TGTGCCAGCAGACTAACTAGTCCCCCCTACAATGAGCAGTTCTTC.

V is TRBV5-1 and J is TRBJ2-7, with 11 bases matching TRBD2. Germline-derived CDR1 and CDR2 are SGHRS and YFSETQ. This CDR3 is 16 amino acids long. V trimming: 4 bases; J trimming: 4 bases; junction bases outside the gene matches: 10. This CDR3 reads CASSAAIAGGPYEQYF. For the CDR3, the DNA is TGCGCCAGCAGCGCTGCTATAGCGGGAGGGCCGTACGAGCAGTACTTC.

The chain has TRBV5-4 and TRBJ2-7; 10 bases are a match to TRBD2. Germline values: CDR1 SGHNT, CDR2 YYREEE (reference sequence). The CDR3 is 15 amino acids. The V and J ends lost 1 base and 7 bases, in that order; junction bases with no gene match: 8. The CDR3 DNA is TGTGCCAGCAGCTTGTTCACTAGCGGGACTGGGGAGCAGTACTTC. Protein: CASSLFTSGTGEQYF.

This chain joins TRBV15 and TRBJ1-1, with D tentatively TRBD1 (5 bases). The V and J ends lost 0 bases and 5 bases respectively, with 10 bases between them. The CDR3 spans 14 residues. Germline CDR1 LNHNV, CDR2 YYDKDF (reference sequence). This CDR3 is CATSREGGVTEAFF. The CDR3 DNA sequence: TGTGCCACCAGCAGAGAGGGGGGAGTAACTGAAGCTTTCTTT.

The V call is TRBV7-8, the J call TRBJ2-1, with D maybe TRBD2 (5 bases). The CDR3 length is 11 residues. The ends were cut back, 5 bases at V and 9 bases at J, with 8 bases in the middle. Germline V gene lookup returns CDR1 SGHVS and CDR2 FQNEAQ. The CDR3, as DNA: TGTGCCAGCAGCCCTGGGAGTGAGCAGTTCTTC. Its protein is CASSPGSEQFF.